The rows below give T cell receptor beta chains drawn from one sample of a study of blood T cell repertoires in COVID-19. Sequencing was performed with immunoSEQ multiplex PCR; in TCRdb, only in-frame clones are kept and a portion is missing. The sample comprises about 170,000 clones, about 89% of which are singletons, and approximately 0.8% rests with the top ten. The sample consisted of PBMCs or T cells enriched from blood (not recorded which). The receptors here all came from a woman between 18 and 29 years old who had recovered from COVID-19. Both conserved end residues are part of each CDR3. The order of the fields is CDR3 protein, CDR3 DNA, D gene, V gene, J gene. A D gene is named only where the DNA matches it firmly.

CDR3 protein: CASSLLGGPWLDNSPLHF
CDR3 DNA: TGTGCCAGCAGCCTACTGGGGGGGCCATGGTTAGATAATTCACCCCTCCACTTT
D gene: NA
V gene: TRBV11-3
J gene: TRBJ1-6

CDR3 protein: CASIILAGTDTQYF
CDR3 DNA: TGTGCCAGCATCATACTAGCCGGCACAGATACGCAGTATTTT
D gene: NA
V gene: TRBV5-6
J gene: TRBJ2-3

CDR3 protein: CASSSPTPSGNTIYF
CDR3 DNA: TGTGCCAGCAGCTCCCCCACTCCTTCTGGAAACACCATATATTTT
D gene: NA
V gene: TRBV5-4
J gene: TRBJ1-3

CDR3 protein: CASSLVGGGGGYTF
CDR3 DNA: TGTGCCAGCAGTTTAGTCGGGGGCGGGGGTGGCTACACCTTC
D gene: NA
V gene: TRBV27
J gene: TRBJ1-2

CDR3 protein: CSVVRRGTEAFF
CDR3 DNA: TGCAGCGTTGTCCGCAGGGGAACTGAAGCTTTCTTT
D gene: NA
V gene: TRBV29-1
J gene: TRBJ1-1

CDR3 protein: CAWSRGGINSIISYEQYF
CDR3 DNA: TGTGCCTGGAGTCGTGGCGGGATAAATTCAATTATCTCCTACGAGCAGTACTTC
D gene: NA
V gene: TRBV30
J gene: TRBJ2-7

CDR3 protein: CASSLIGETQYF
CDR3 DNA: TGTGCCAGCAGTTTAATCGGTGAGACCCAGTACTTC
D gene: NA
V gene: TRBV28
J gene: TRBJ2-5

CDR3 protein: CASRSGEGETQYF
CDR3 DNA: TGTGCCAGTCGCTCAGGGGAGGGAGAGACCCAGTACTTC
D gene: NA
V gene: TRBV19
J gene: TRBJ2-5

CDR3 protein: CAGGQGGEQYF
CDR3 DNA: TGTGCCGGTGGACAGGGGGGCGAGCAGTACTTC
D gene: TRBD1
V gene: TRBV28
J gene: TRBJ2-7

CDR3 protein: CASSAQYNEQFF
CDR3 DNA: TGTGCCAGCAGCGCACAATACAATGAGCAGTTCTTC
D gene: NA
V gene: TRBV9
J gene: TRBJ2-1